This is a list of T cell receptor beta chains from one sample in a study of T cell responses to AZD1222 COVID-19 vaccine. The table came from immunoSEQ multiplex PCR; TCRdb's copy has only in-frame clones and leaves some out. The sample has under 110,000 clones, 90% seen once. The specimen comprised peripheral blood, sampled on day 0 of AZD1222 vaccination. The receptors come from an adult in good health. The CDR3 runs from the conserved cysteine through the conserved F or W. A D gene is named only where the DNA matches it firmly. The size of a clone is reported for some rows only, either as once, few or many, or as a class for expanded clones.

v_call,clone_size,d_call,j_call,cdr3_nt,cdr3_aa
TRBV5-4,.,.,TRBJ2-4,TGTGCCAGCAGCTTGGTCGGTAGCACCCAAAACATTCAGTACTTC,CASSLVGSTQNIQYF
TRBV19,.,.,TRBJ1-3,TGTGCCAGTAGTATCGCAGGGTCAGGTGGAAACACCATATATTTT,CASSIAGSGGNTIYF
TRBV28,.,.,TRBJ2-5,TGTGCCAGCAGCCCGATCCGAGAGACCCAGTACTTC,CASSPIRETQYF
TRBV9,.,.,TRBJ1-1,TGTGCCAGCAGCGTAACACCGGTAGGGACTGAAGCTTTCTTT,CASSVTPVGTEAFF
TRBV19,.,.,TRBJ1-2,TGTGCGTCTTGGGGCTATGGCTACACCTTC,CASWGYGYTF
TRBV28,.,.,TRBJ1-1,TGTGCCAGCAGTCCATGGGCAGTTAATGAAGCTTTCTTT,CASSPWAVNEAFF
TRBV12-3/TRBV12-4,.,TRBD1,TRBJ2-7,TGTGCCAGCAGTTTGGGGACAGAGTACGGGCAGTACTTC,CASSLGTEYGQYF
TRBV7-6,.,TRBD1,TRBJ1-1,TGTGCCAGCAGCACACCCGGGACAGGGGTGACTGAAGCTTTCTTT,CASSTPGTGVTEAFF
TRBV6-5,.,.,TRBJ2-5,TGTGCCAGCAGTTACTCGGGGGGTTTGGAGACCCAGTACTTC,CASSYSGGLETQYF
TRBV5-4,.,TRBD2,TRBJ2-5,TGTGCCAGCAGCTCCCCAGCGGGAGGGCTGGAGACCCAGTACTTC,CASSSPAGGLETQYF
TRBV9,.,.,TRBJ1-1,TGTGCCAGCAGCCCCGGGGGGGCGGTAGACACTGAAGCTTTCTTT,CASSPGGAVDTEAFF
TRBV28,.,TRBD1,TRBJ2-1,TGTGCCAGCAGTTTTAGTGGGGGACAGGGAAATGAGCAGTTCTTC,CASSFSGGQGNEQFF
TRBV25-1,.,TRBD1,TRBJ1-2,TGTGCCAGCAGTGACGGACAGGGGAGCTATGGCTACACCTTC,CASSDGQGSYGYTF
TRBV3-1/TRBV3-2,.,.,TRBJ2-4,TGTGCCAGCAGCCAGGAGCAGGGGTTGGTCATTCAGTACTTC,CASSQEQGLVIQYF
TRBV11-2,.,.,TRBJ2-5,TGTGCCAGCAGCTTTAGGTCTCGGACCCAAGAGACCCAGTACTTC,CASSFRSRTQETQYF
TRBV5-1,.,TRBD2,TRBJ2-1,TGCGCCAGCAGCTTGGGGCGGTGGGAGGGCCGGGTGGATGAGCAGTTCTTC,CASSLGRWEGRVDEQFF
TRBV25-1,.,.,TRBJ2-7,TGTGCCAGCAGTGAAGCATGGGGAAGCACCTACGAGCAGTACTTC,CASSEAWGSTYEQYF
TRBV19,.,.,TRBJ2-5,TGTGCCAGTAGTATGCTCGGGGGGCGGGAGACCCAGTACTTC,CASSMLGGRETQYF
TRBV7-9,.,.,TRBJ2-7,TGTGCCAGCAGCCCTACGGGAGCCTCCTACGAGCAGTACTTC,CASSPTGASYEQYF
TRBV15,.,.,TRBJ2-2,TGTGCCACCACCCCCGATGGGAGGAGCGGGGAGCTGTTTTTT,CATTPDGRSGELFF
TRBV5-8,.,.,TRBJ2-1,TGTGCCAGCAGCCCTACATGGAGCTCCTACAATGAGCAGTTCTTC,CASSPTWSSYNEQFF
TRBV3-1/TRBV3-2,.,.,TRBJ1-4,TGTGCCAGCTCAAAAGGGAATACCAATGAAAAACTGTTTTTT,CASSKGNTNEKLFF
TRBV5-5,.,.,TRBJ1-5,TGTGCCAGCAGCTTGGATAACAGGAGCAATCAGCCCCAGCATTTT,CASSLDNRSNQPQHF
TRBV6-2/TRBV6-3,.,.,TRBJ1-5,TGTGCCAGCAGCCTTAAACAGAATCAGCCCCAGCATTTT,CASSLKQNQPQHF
TRBV7-3,.,.,TRBJ2-3,TGTGCCAGCAGCCCCCCCGGCACAGATACGCAGTATTTT,CASSPPGTDTQYF
TRBV14,.,.,TRBJ2-2,TGTGCCAGCAGCCCCCCGGCGGACTTGCACTTCCCCGGGGAGCTGTTTTTT,CASSPPADLHFPGELFF
TRBV6-5,once,.,TRBJ1-2,TGTGCCAGCAGTTACTACCCACGGTGGGACTATGGCTACACCTTC,CASSYYPRWDYGYTF
TRBV25-1,.,.,TRBJ1-2,TGTGCCAGCAGTGATCTCAACAGCCCAAACTATGGCTACACCTTC,CASSDLNSPNYGYTF
TRBV9,.,.,TRBJ2-7,TGTGCCAGCAGCCGCGCGCCGACAGATTCCTACGAGCAGTACTTC,CASSRAPTDSYEQYF
TRBV7-2,.,.,TRBJ1-2,TGTGCCAGCAGCTCCTTAACAGGGTATGGCTACACCTTC,CASSSLTGYGYTF
TRBV12-2,.,.,TRBJ1-5,TGTGCAAGTCGCTTAGCTCCGTCACATTGGGGGAGAGGTCTTCGGCCCCAGCATTTT,CASRLAPSHWGRGLRPQHF
TRBV19,.,.,TRBJ1-4,TGTGCCAGTAGTATTCGACCTGGTGAAAAACTGTTTTTT,CASSIRPGEKLFF
TRBV7-2,once,.,TRBJ1-1,TGTGCCAGCAGCTTAGCAAGGGGCACTGAAGCTTTCTTT,CASSLARGTEAFF
TRBV7-9,.,TRBD1,TRBJ2-2,TGTGCCAGCAGCTCCTTATGGGGACAGGGGGCGACCGGGGAGCTGTTTTTT,CASSSLWGQGATGELFF
TRBV2,once,.,TRBJ1-1,TGTGCCAGCGGACGGTTGAACACTGAAGCTTTCTTT,CASGRLNTEAFF
TRBV7-9,.,TRBD1,TRBJ1-4,TGTGCCAGCAGCCCGGGACAGCAGAATGAAAAACTGTTTTTT,CASSPGQQNEKLFF
TRBV10-1,.,.,TRBJ2-7,TGCGCCAGCAGTGATGGAGGGCAGCAGTACTTC,CASSDGGQQYF
TRBV6-2/TRBV6-3,.,.,TRBJ1-6,TGTGCCAGCAGTTACGTGATCCTTAATTCACCCCTCCACTTT,CASSYVILNSPLHF
TRBV19,few,TRBD1,TRBJ1-5,TGTGCCTCCCGGTGGACAGGGGGGAACAATCAGCCCCAGCATTTT,CASRWTGGNNQPQHF
TRBV7-9,.,.,TRBJ1-2,TGTGCCAGCAGCCCCCCCGTGCTTCAGGGGATGGCGGGGAGTGGCTACACCTTC,CASSPPVLQGMAGSGYTF
TRBV7-3,.,.,TRBJ1-6,TGTGCCAGCAGCCTGGGACCGAGAAATTCACCCCTCCACTTT,CASSLGPRNSPLHF
TRBV18,.,TRBD2,TRBJ2-7,TGTGCCAGCTCACCACCGGGACTAGCGGGAGGGACCTACGAGCAGTACTTC,CASSPPGLAGGTYEQYF
TRBV7-8,.,.,TRBJ1-4,TGTGCCAGCAGCGCCCTCCTCCACAATGAAAAACTGTTTTTT,CASSALLHNEKLFF
TRBV11-2,.,TRBD1,TRBJ1-2,TGTGCCAGCAGCCAGACAGGGCTAATGGATGGCTACACCTTC,CASSQTGLMDGYTF
TRBV7-6,.,TRBD2,TRBJ2-5,TGTGCCAGCAGCTTAAGCGGGGGGTACCAAGAGACCCAGTACTTC,CASSLSGGYQETQYF